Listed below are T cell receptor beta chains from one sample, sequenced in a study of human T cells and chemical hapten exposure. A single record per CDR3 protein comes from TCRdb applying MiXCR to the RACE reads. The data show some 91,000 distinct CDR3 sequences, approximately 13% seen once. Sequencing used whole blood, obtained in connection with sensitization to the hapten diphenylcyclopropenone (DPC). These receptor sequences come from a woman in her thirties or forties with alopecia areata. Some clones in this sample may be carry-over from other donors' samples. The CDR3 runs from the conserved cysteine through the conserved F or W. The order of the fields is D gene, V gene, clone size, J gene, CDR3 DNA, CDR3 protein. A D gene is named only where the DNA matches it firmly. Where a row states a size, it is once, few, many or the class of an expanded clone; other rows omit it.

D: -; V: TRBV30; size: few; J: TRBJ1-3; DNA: TGTGCCTGGAGTGAGACAAACACCATATATTTT; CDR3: CAWSETNTIYF
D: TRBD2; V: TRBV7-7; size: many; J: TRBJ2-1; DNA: TGTGCTAGCAGCTTTAGCGGGAGCTCCTACAATGAGCAGTTCTTC; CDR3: CASSFSGSSYNEQFF
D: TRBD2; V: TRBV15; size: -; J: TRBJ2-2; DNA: TGTGCCACCAGCAGGCAGACTAGCGGGAGGGGCACCGGGGAGCTGTTTTTT; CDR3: CATSRQTSGRGTGELFF
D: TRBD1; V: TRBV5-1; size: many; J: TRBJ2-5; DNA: TGCGCCAGCAGCCCAGGGACAGGGCTCCAAGAGACCCAGTACTTC; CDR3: CASSPGTGLQETQYF
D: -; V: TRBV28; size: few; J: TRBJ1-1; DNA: TGTGCCAGCAGTTTAGGTCTTGGTCGGGTTGAAGCTTTCTTT; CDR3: CASSLGLGRVEAFF
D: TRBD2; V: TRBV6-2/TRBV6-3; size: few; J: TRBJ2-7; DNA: TGTGCCAGCAGCCGCCGGTGGACTAGCGTCGAGCAGTACTTC; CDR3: CASSRRWTSVEQYF
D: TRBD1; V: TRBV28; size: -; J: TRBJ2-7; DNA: TGTGCCACCATCGGGACAGCCTCCTACGAGCAGTACTTC; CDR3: CATIGTASYEQYF
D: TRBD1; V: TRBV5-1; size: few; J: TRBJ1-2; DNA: TGCGCCAGCAACCCGGGACAGGGCGACTATGGCTACACCTTC; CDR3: CASNPGQGDYGYTF
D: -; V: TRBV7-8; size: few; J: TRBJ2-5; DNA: TGTGCCAGCAGCTTAACCTGGGGAGAGACCCAGTACTTC; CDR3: CASSLTWGETQYF
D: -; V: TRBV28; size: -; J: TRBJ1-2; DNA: TGTGCCAGCAGTTTTCCAGGGCCCTATGGCTACACCTTC; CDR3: CASSFPGPYGYTF
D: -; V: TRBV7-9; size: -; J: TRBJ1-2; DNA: TGTGCCAGCAGCTTAGGGGTTGCAGGCAGCTATGGCTACACCTTC; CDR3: CASSLGVAGSYGYTF
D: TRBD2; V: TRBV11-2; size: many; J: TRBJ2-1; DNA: TGTGCCAGCAGCCGCGGACTAGCTACCCCTTACAATGAGCAGTTCTTC; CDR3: CASSRGLATPYNEQFF
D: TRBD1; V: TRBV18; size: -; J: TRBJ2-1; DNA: TGTGCCAGCTCTCCGGACAGGCTACACAATGAGCAGTTCTTC; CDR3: CASSPDRLHNEQFF
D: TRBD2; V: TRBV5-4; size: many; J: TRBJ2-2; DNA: TGTGCCAGCAGCTTGGGACTAGCGGGGTACACCGGGGAGCTGTTTTTT; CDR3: CASSLGLAGYTGELFF
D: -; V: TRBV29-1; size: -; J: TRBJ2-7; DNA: TGCAGCGTTGAGGGTCTTCCTGACTACGAGCAGTACTTC; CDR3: CSVEGLPDYEQYF